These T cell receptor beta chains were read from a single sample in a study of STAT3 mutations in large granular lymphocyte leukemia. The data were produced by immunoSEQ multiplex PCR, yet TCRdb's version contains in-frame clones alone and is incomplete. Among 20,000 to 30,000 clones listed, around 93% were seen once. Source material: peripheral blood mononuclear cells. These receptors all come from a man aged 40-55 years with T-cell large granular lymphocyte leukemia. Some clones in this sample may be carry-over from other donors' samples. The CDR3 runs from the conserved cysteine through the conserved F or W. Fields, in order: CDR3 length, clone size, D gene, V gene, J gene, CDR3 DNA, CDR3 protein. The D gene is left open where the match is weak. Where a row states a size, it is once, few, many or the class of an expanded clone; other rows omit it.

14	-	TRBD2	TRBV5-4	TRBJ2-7	TGTGCCAGCAGCTTGGGTGGGACTAGCTCCGAGCAGTACTTC	CASSLGGTSSEQYF
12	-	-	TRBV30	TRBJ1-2	TGTGCCTGGAGTTCAGGGGCCTATGGCTACACCTTC	CAWSSGAYGYTF
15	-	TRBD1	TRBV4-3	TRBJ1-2	TGCGCCAGCAGCCAAGTAATAGGGACAGGGTCTGGCTACACCTTC	CASSQVIGTGSGYTF
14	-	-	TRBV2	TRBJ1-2	TGTGCCAGGACTTCAGGGGAGGGGTTGGGAGGCTACACCTTC	CARTSGEGLGGYTF
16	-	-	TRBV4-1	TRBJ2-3	TGCGCCAGCAGCCGGCATTCGGCCGAGGGGACAGATACGCAGTATTTT	CASSRHSAEGTDTQYF
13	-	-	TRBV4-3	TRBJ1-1	TGCGCCAGCGGTCAGCTATCGGGGTCTGAAGCTTTCTTT	CASGQLSGSEAFF
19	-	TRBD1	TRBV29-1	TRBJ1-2	TGCAGCGTGAAAGGACAGGAGATTGTGGAACACCAAATCCCTTATGGCTACACCTTC	CSVKGQEIVEHQIPYGYTF
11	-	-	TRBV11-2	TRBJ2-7	TGTGCCAGCAGCCTCAGAGTCGAGCAGTACTTC	CASSLRVEQYF
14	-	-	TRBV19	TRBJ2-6	TGTGCCAGTAGTATAGGTTCTGGGGCCAACGTCCTGACTTTC	CASSIGSGANVLTF
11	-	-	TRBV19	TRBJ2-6	TGTGCCAGTAGCCTCCAGGACGTCCTGACTTTC	CASSLQDVLTF
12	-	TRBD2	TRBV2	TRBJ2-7	TGTGCCAGCTTCGGGGGGGGGTACGAGCAGTACTTC	CASFGGGYEQYF
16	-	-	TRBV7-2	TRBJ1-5	TGTGCCAGCAGCCCCCTCGGGTCAGATAGCAATCAGCCCCAGCATTTT	CASSPLGSDSNQPQHF
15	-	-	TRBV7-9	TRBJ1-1	TGTGCCAGCAGCTTAGCTGGGAGTTGGGCCACTGAAGCTTTCTTT	CASSLAGSWATEAFF
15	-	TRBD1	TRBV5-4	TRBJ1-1	TGTGCCAGCAGCTTGGCACAGGGGTGGGACACTGAAGCTTTCTTT	CASSLAQGWDTEAFF
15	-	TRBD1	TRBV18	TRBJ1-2	TGTGCCAGCTCACCACCCCAGGGGGGACTCTATGGCTACACCTTC	CASSPPQGGLYGYTF
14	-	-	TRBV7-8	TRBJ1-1	TGTGCCAGCAGCTTCAACAGGGCAAACACTGAAGCTTTCTTT	CASSFNRANTEAFF
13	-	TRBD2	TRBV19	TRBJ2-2	TGTGCCAGTAGTATGCGGGGGGCCGGGGAGCTGTTTTTT	CASSMRGAGELFF
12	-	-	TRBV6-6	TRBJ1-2	TGTGCCAGCAGTACCGGCGCCGAAGGCTACACCTTC	CASSTGAEGYTF
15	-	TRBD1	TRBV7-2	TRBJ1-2	TGTGCCAGCAGCACTCGACAGGGGGCGAGGTATGGCTACACCTTC	CASSTRQGARYGYTF
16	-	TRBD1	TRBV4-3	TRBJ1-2	TGCGCCAGCAGCCAGGAGGACAGGGGGACGCCTGGTGGCTACACCTTC	CASSQEDRGTPGGYTF
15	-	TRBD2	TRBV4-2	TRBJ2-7	TGTGCCAGCAGCCAAGCGACTAGCGGGGGGTACGAGCAGTACTTC	CASSQATSGGYEQYF
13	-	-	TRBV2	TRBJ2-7	TGTGCCAGCAGTGTACCCACCGGGGACGAGCAGTACTTC	CASSVPTGDEQYF
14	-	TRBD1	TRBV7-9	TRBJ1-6	TGTGCCAGCAGTTCCGGGACAGTCAATTCACCCCTCCACTTT	CASSSGTVNSPLHF
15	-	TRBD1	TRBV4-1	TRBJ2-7	TGCGCCAGCAGCGTAGGGTGGACAGGGGATTACGAGCAGTACTTC	CASSVGWTGDYEQYF
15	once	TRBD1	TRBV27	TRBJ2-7	TGTGCCAGCAGTTCCGGCCGGGACAGGGGGCACGAGCAGTACTTC	CASSSGRDRGHEQYF
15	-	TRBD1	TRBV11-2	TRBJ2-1	TGTGCCAGCAGGGAACAGGGGTCTGGAAACAATGAGCAGTTCTTC	CASREQGSGNNEQFF
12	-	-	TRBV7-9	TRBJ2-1	TGTGCCAGCAGCCCCCAGTACAATGAGCAGTTCTTC	CASSPQYNEQFF
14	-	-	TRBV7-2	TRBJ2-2	TGTGCCAGCAGCTCCTACAGCGTCTACGGGGAGCTGTTTTTT	CASSSYSVYGELFF
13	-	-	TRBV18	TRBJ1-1	TGTGCCAGCTCACCACAAGGTGACACTGAAGCTTTCTTT	CASSPQGDTEAFF
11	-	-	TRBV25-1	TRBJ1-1	TGTGCCAGCAGTCTGGGCACTGAAGCTTTCTTT	CASSLGTEAFF
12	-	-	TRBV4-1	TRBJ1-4	TGCGCCTCGGGCTCGGCCGAAGGAAAACTGTTTTTT	CASGSAEGKLFF
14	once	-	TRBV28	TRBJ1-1	TGTGCCAGCTGGGGGGGGACCGGCTCCACTGAAGCTTTCTTT	CASWGGTGSTEAFF